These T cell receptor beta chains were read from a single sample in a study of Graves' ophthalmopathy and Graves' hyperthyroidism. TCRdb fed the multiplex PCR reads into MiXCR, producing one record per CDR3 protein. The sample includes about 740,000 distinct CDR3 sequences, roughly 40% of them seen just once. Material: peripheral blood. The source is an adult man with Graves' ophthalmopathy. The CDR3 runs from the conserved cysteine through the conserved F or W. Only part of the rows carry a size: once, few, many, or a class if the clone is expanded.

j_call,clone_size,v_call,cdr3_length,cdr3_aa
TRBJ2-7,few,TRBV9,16,CASSLFPSGNSYEQYF
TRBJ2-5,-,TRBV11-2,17,CASSFPGRGGPQETQYF
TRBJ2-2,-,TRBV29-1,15,CSRTSGGANTGELFF
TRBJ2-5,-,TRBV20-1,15,CSARELQGRGETQYF
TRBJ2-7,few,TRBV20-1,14,CSASGLAGASEQYF
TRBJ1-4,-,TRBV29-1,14,CSGRQGSNTEKLFF
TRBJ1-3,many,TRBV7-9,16,CASSLRDTSSGNTIYF
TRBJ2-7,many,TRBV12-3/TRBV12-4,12,CASSFGRGEQYF
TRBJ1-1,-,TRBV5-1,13,CASSLGGPIEAFF
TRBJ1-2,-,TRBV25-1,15,CASSHRAGGARSYTF
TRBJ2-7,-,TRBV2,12,CASQAPTYGQYF
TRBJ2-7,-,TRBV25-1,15,CASSQQQGFNYEQYF
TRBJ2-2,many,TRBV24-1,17,CATSDQQDRGVTGELFF
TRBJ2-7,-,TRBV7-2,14,CASSRAQGSEEQYF
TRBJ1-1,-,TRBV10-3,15,CAISARDRGFTEAFF
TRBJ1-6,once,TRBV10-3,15,CAISAGGAGNPPLHF
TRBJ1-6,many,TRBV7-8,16,CASSLEGQLFNSPLHF
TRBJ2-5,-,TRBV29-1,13,CSVGQGAWETQYF
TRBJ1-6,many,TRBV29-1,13,CSAYVGGRSPLHF
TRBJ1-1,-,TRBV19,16,CASNGKQGTRGTEAFF
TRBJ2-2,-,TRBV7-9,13,CASRGLAGGELFF
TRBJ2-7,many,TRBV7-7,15,CASSHPTGPSVEQYF
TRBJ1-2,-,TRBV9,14,CASSVEDRSYGYTF
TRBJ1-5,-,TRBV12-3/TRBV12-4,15,CASRAGGRGNQPQHF
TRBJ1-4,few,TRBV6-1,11,CASRVNEKLFF
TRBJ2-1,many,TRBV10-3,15,CAITSSREVYNEQFF
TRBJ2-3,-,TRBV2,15,CASTTSGGSTDTQYF
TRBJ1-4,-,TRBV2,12,CASSRVDEKLFF
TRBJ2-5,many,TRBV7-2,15,CASSSVHRGGETQYF
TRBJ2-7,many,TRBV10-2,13,CASRLLQGDEQYF
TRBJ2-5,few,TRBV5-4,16,CASSQPGLAGQETQYF
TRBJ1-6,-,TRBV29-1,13,CSAELGGAFTPHF
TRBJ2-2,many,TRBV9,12,CASSVDTGELFF
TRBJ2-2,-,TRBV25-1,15,CASSAPDRNTGELFF
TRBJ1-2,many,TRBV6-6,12,CASRRRDTGYTF
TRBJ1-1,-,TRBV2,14,CASRALDRNTEAFF
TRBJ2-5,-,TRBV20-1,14,CSATPRKGVETQYF
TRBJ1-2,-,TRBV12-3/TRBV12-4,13,CASSLVTGYGYTF
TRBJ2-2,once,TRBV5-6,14,CASGGTRRTGELFF
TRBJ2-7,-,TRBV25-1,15,CASSPYGTGTYEQYF
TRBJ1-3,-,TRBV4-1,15,CASSHLGQGGNTIYF
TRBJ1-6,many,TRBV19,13,CAASIGRFSPLHF
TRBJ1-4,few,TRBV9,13,CASPGRGLEKLFF
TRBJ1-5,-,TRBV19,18,CASSTRRTAPYSNQPQHF
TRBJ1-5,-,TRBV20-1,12,CSASRMYQPQHF
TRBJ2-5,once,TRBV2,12,CASSVPLETQYF
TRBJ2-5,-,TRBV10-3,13,CAISEDGRETQYF
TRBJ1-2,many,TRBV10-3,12,CASSRGAGGYTF
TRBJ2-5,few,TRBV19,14,CASNPTGGGWTQYF
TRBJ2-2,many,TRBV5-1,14,CASSLDVNTGELFF
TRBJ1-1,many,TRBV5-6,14,CASSFQGFGTEAFF
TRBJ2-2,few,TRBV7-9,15,CASSPDRGLGGELFF
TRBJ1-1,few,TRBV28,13,CATADRENTEAFF
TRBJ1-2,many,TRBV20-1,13,CSAPETGNYGYTF
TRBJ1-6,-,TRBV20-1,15,CSARRSGRGNSPLHF